These 25 T cell receptor beta chains were sequenced from one sample in a study of CD8 T cells in Susac syndrome. RNA amounts of about 0.5 to 1 ug underwent reverse transcription with random hexamers. MiXCR, applied by TCRdb to the immunoSEQ multiplex PCR reads, yields one record per CDR3 protein. The data contain a few hundred thousand distinct CDR3 sequences, roughly 96% of them seen just once; the ten biggest clones take up roughly 0.09%. The sequenced sample was CD4+ T cells from PBMCs. The receptor source for this set is a human donor with multiple sclerosis.

This rearrangement joins TRBV30 to TRBJ2-1; 13 bases agree with TRBD2. The ends lost 2 bases at V and 7 bases at J; junction bases unmatched: 2. The CDR3 covers 14 residues. Germline CDR1 reads GTSNPN; CDR2 reads SVGIG (reference sequence). As DNA, the CDR3 is TGTGCCTGGAGTCGGACTAGCGGGAGAAATGAGCAGTTCTTC. It yields the protein CAWSRTSGRNEQFF.

The J gene is TRBJ2-7, the V gene TRBV12-5, with D unclear. CDR1 is LGHNT and CDR2 is FRNRAP in the germline V gene. V was clipped by 7 bases and J by 5 bases, with 6 bases between them. The CDR3 has 10 amino acids. CDR3 in amino acids: CASAGNEQYF. The CDR3 DNA is TGTGCTAGTGCCGGAAACGAGCAGTACTTC.

The rearrangement joins TRBV9 to TRBJ1-5, with 9 nucleotides matching TRBD1. Germline lookup yields CDR1 SGDLS and CDR2 YYNGEE. V was clipped by 4 bases and J by 5 bases; unmatched bases: 4. The CDR3 runs to 14 residues. The CDR3 reads CASSPGTGYQPQHF. CDR3 DNA: TGTGCCAGCAGCCCAGGGACAGGGTATCAGCCCCAGCATTTT.

The J gene is TRBJ1-2, the V gene TRBV7-9; D may be TRBD1 (6 bases). Germline assignment: CDR1 SEHNR and CDR2 FQNEAQ (reference sequence). This CDR3 spans 14 amino acids. The V and J ends lost 5 bases and 0 bases respectively, with 10 bases between them. CDR3 in DNA: TGTGCCAGCAGCCGCGACAGGACTAACTATGGCTACACCTTC. It encodes CASSRDRTNYGYTF.

V usage is TRBV29-1 and J usage is TRBJ2-5, with 8 bases that match TRBD2. From germline, CDR1 is SQVTM and CDR2 ANQGSEA. This CDR3 has 14 amino acids. With 4 bases clipped from V and 5 bases from J, the junction kept 9 bases outside the gene matches. In nucleotides, the CDR3 is TGCAGCGTTGTCGCGGGAGGTCTTACGGAGACCCAGTACTTC. Its translation is CSVVAGGLTETQYF.

The CDR3 is CASSLEGPGLNEQFF. In nucleotides, the CDR3 is TGCGCCAGCAGCTTGGAGGGCCCGGGTCTCAATGAGCAGTTCTTC. This chain connects TRBV5-1 to TRBJ2-1; D gene unclear. Germline V lookup: CDR1 SGHRS, CDR2 YFSETQ. V was trimmed by 0 bases and J by 6 bases, leaving 13 bases between them. The CDR3 contains 15 residues.

The chain uses TRBV20-1 and TRBJ2-4; a weak D match, TRBD1 (5 bases). The germline CDR1 and CDR2 sequences are DFQATT and SNEGSKA (reference sequence). This CDR3 comprises 14 residues. V lost 1 base, J lost 0 bases, and 7 bases lay in between. The CDR3 spells CSARGTLAKNIQYF. The CDR3 coding sequence is TGCAGTGCTAGAGGGACATTAGCCAAAAACATTCAGTACTTC.

The chain uses TRBV30 and TRBJ1-5; a possible D gene is TRBD1 (6 bases). V lost 5 bases to trimming and J lost 3 bases, with 14 bases between them. Germline-derived CDR1 and CDR2 are GTSNPN and SVGIG (reference sequence). The CDR3 is 14 amino acids. The CDR3 loop reads CAWGSGGPNQPQHF. The CDR3 bases are TGTGCCTGGGGCTCGGGGGGCCCCAATCAGCCCCAGCATTTT. The full variable domain, completed using reference TRBV30 and TRBJ1-5, is SQTIHQWPATLVQPVGSPLSLECTVEGTSNPNLYWYRQAAGRGLQLLFYSVGIGQISSEVPQNLSASRPQDRQFILSSKKLLLSDSGFYLCAWGSGGPNQPQHFGDGTRLSIL.

This clonotype was recorded only once. V gene TRBV29-1 combines with J gene TRBJ2-1, with no clear D. V was trimmed by 0 bases and J by 0 bases, leaving 9 bases between them. Germline CDR1 is SQVTM and CDR2 is ANQGSEA. CDR3 length equals 15 residues. The chain's CDR3 is CSVEDPVSSYNEQFF. Here the CDR3 DNA reads TGCAGCGTTGAAGACCCAGTTAGCTCCTACAATGAGCAGTTCTTC.

CDR3 bases: TGCGCCAGCAGCCAAGAAGATTTGGCCAGAGGTAGGGAGCAGTACTTC. This encodes CASSQEDLARGREQYF. This chain uses TRBV4-1 with TRBJ2-7; D gene uncertain. Germline V gene data show CDR1 as MGHRA and CDR2 as YSYEKL. CDR3 length: 16 amino acids. Trimming took off 0 bases at V and 7 bases at J, with 19 bases between the two ends.

V is TRBV20-1 and J is TRBJ2-7, with TRBD1 matching 9 bases. The CDR3 runs to 14 residues. The junction had 10 bases not matched to a gene; V was cut back by 5 bases and J by 5 bases. Germline V gives CDR1 DFQATT, CDR2 SNEGSKA (reference sequence). The CDR3 loop reads CSARPGTGSDEQYF. The CDR3 DNA is TGCAGTGCTCGTCCCGGGACAGGGTCGGACGAGCAGTACTTC.

The rearrangement joins TRBV29-1 to TRBJ1-4; D perhaps matches TRBD1 (5 bases). This CDR3 has 11 amino acids. The germline CDR1 and CDR2 sequences are SQVTM and ANQGSEA. Deletions cut 3 bases from V and 15 bases from J, with 14 bases between. CDR3 DNA: TGCAGCGTTGACCGGGACTCCAAGGTGTTTTTT. Translating it yields CSVDRDSKVFF.

In this sample, this clonotype turned up a few times. The DNA for the CDR3 is TGCAGCGGCCGGGACAACACCTACGAGCAGTACTTC. Encoded protein: CSGRDNTYEQYF. The chain has TRBV29-1 and TRBJ2-7, with D possibly being TRBD1 (6 bases). This CDR3 region has 12 residues. Germline V gene lookup returns CDR1 SQVTM and CDR2 ANQGSEA. V dropped 7 bases and J dropped 2 bases, with 12 bases sitting between them.

This chain joins TRBV7-2 and TRBJ2-1; 8 nucleotides align to TRBD2. The J segment lost 0 bases and the V segment lost 5 bases, leaving 9 bases of the junction unmatched. Germline lookup yields CDR1 SGHTA and CDR2 FQGNSA. The CDR3 contains 17 residues. CDR3 sequence (DNA): TGTGCCAGCAGCCGAAATCGACTAGCGAGCTCCTACAATGAGCAGTTCTTC. It yields the protein CASSRNRLASSYNEQFF.

The rearrangement joins TRBV7-2 to TRBJ1-3, with D possibly matching TRBD1 (6 bases). The CDR3 extends over 14 amino acids. Germline V CDR1 and CDR2: SGHTA, FQGNSA. V was trimmed by 5 bases and J by 4 bases, leaving 12 bases between them. CDR3 coding DNA: TGTGCCAGCAGCCTGACTGGGGGCGGAAACACCATATATTTT. Its protein is CASSLTGGGNTIYF.

The DNA of the CDR3 is TGTGCCAGCAGTCCCCGACAGGGCCACTATGGCTACACCTTC. Residues: CASSPRQGHYGYTF. The rearrangement joins TRBV27 to TRBJ1-2, with 7 bases aligning to TRBD1. This CDR3 contains 14 residues. Per germline, CDR1 MNHEY and CDR2 SMNVEV (reference sequence). V gave up 5 bases and J gave up 3 bases; unmatched junction bases: 6.

This chain connects TRBV29-1 to TRBJ1-1; D is ambiguous. This CDR3 is built from 13 residues. CDR1 is SQVTM and CDR2 is ANQGSEA in the germline V gene. V lost 4 bases, J lost 4 bases, and 13 bases lay in between. CDR3 protein: CSVGKSIGTEAFF. CDR3 DNA: TGCAGCGTTGGTAAGTCCATCGGCACTGAAGCTTTCTTT.

The chain has TRBV2 and TRBJ1-5; D gene unclear. Germline V gene lookup returns CDR1 SNHLY and CDR2 FYNNEI. The CDR3 runs 13 residues. Trimming pared 4 bases from V and 6 bases from J, leaving 10 bases between. As DNA, the CDR3 is TGTGCCAGCAGTGTCGATTGGGGTCAGCCCCAGCATTTT. Protein sequence: CASSVDWGQPQHF.

The chain employs TRBV12-5 and TRBJ1-3, with D unresolved. V shed 10 bases and J shed 0 bases, with 7 bases lying between them. The germline CDR1 and CDR2 sequences are LGHNT and FRNRAP. The CDR3 is 12 amino acids. The CDR3, as DNA: TGTGCTACGGGAGGCTCTGGAAACACCATATATTTT. This translates into CATGGSGNTIYF.

V is TRBV19 and J is TRBJ2-3; no clear D. V lost 7 bases and J 2 bases, leaving 10 bases between the germline ends. The CDR3 has 13 amino acids. Germline V gives CDR1 LNHDA, CDR2 SQIVND (reference sequence). CDR3 DNA: TGTGCCAGTAAGGAGTCTCACACAGATACGCAGTATTTT. Translation: CASKESHTDTQYF.

The gene calls are TRBV9 and TRBJ2-3, with 7 bases fitting TRBD2. The germline CDR1 and CDR2 sequences are SGDLS and YYNGEE. The CDR3 is 14 residues long. Trimming at V came to 3 bases and at J to 5 bases, leaving 6 bases not matched to a gene. This CDR3 is CASSARLAKDTQYF. The CDR3, as DNA: TGTGCCAGCAGCGCTCGACTAGCAAAAGATACGCAGTATTTT.

V and J are TRBV28 and TRBJ2-1; 12 bases agree with TRBD2. This CDR3 is 15 amino acids long. After removal of 2 bases from V and 6 bases from J, the junction contained 2 bases not matched to a gene. The germline CDR1 and CDR2 sequences are MDHEN and SYDVKM. In DNA form, the CDR3 reads TGTGCCAGCAGTTTACGGACTAGCGGGACCAATGAGCAGTTCTTC. Its translation is CASSLRTSGTNEQFF.

The chain couples TRBV9 to TRBJ2-2; 13 bases agree with TRBD2. This CDR3 is 18 amino acids long. The V and J ends lost 4 bases and 7 bases, in that order; junction bases with no gene match: 13. Germline CDR1 is SGDLS and CDR2 is YYNGEE. CDR3 DNA: TGTGCCAGCAGCTACGGACTAGCGGGGGACCCGGGTGACGGGGAGCTGTTTTTT. Amino acid sequence: CASSYGLAGDPGDGELFF.

A single count supports this clonotype. The chain combines TRBV7-2 with TRBJ1-5; 7 bases line up with TRBD1. The junction had 9 bases not matched to a gene; V was cut back by 6 bases and J by 4 bases. CDR1 and CDR2 (germline): SGHTA, FQGNSA. The CDR3 has 15 amino acids. The CDR3 DNA reads as TGTGCCAGCAGTTCAATATGGGACAGTAATCAGCCCCAGCATTTT. It translates to CASSSIWDSNQPQHF.

The CDR3 region has the DNA TGTGCCAGCATTTCCCCGAGCGGGAGCACAGATACGCAGTATTTT. Translation gives CASISPSGSTDTQYF. The V and J genes are TRBV6-1 and TRBJ2-3, with D tentatively TRBD2 (6 bases). From germline, CDR1 is MNHNS and CDR2 SASEGT. The V gene lost 7 bases and the J gene lost 0 bases, with 14 bases spanning the gap. This CDR3 is 15 amino acids long.